By frequency in the sample, the clone carrying this T cell receptor beta chain is medium-sized (0.01 to 0.1%). Germline and genes here are mouse. From the germline J gene comes the end of the CDR3, since the read stops 1 residue before it. CDR3 length: 11 residues. The germline gives CDR1 MNHDT, CDR2 YYDKIL. V was clipped by 5 bases and J by 4 bases, with 6 bases between them. The data are from a study of tissue T cells after allogeneic stem cell transplantation. Time point in this sample: mouse harvest day 7 after allogeneic transplant. The graft held 10^6 splenic CD5+ T cells and 10^7 T-cell-depleted bone marrow cells. The protocol was immunoSEQ multiplex PCR, while the TCRdb copy is restricted to in-frame clones and leaves out a portion. The sample contains 6,700 or so clones, 40% to 50% of which appear only once.

The material sequenced was gut tissue. The receptor was isolated from a female BALB/c mouse given C57BL/6 T cells with graft-versus-host disease after an allogeneic hematopoietic cell transplant. The chain recombines TRBV17 with TRBJ2-7, with D possibly being TRBD1 (6 bases). The CDR3 reads CASSGQYEQYF. The sequenced CDR3 bases are TGTGCTAGCAGTGGACAGTATGAACAGTAC.